This T cell receptor (beta chain) came from a study of T cell responses to AZD1222 COVID-19 vaccine. Profiled with immunoSEQ multiplex PCR; TCRdb holds only in-frame clones, not every one. The table lists about 150,000 clones, 89% of them singletons. Trimming removed 0 bases from V and 3 bases from J; junction bases left unmatched: 4. The germline gives CDR1 SGHNT, CDR2 YYREEE (reference sequence). The CDR3 is 15 amino acids. The sequenced sample was peripheral blood, obtained on day 0 of AZD1222 vaccination. This TCR was sampled from an adult in good health. This chain uses TRBV5-4 with TRBJ2-3, with TRBD2 identical over 7 bases. The CDR3 DNA reads TGTGCCAGCAGCTTGGCCCTAGCGGAAACAGATACGCAGTATTTT. Its protein product is CASSLALAETDTQYF.